The subject of this entry is one T cell receptor (beta chain). As yet, its antigen is unknown. This entry belongs to a study of CD8+ T cells in alopecia areata. General study findings and limits: Mouse data revealed clearer TCR sharing than patient data did, a gap possibly tied to HLA.

Treatment specified: oral pan-JAK inhibitor, 5-10 mg twice daily. Alopecia areata patients provided lesional scalp punch biopsies and peripheral blood, both collected for the study. PBMCs, the starting material, were the source of sorted CD4+ and CD8+ T cells. Extraction and reverse transcription of RNA yielded cDNA as the sequencing template. Produced via immunoSEQ multiplex PCR; TCRdb's table is partial and in-frame only. The sample holds under 150,000 clones, roughly 56% seen once. The ends were cut back, 6 bases at V and 5 bases at J, with 8 bases in the middle. Germline CDR1 and CDR2: MGHDK and SYGVNS. This CDR3 spans 12 amino acids.

The TCR originated in a human donor with alopecia areata. The chain is built from TRBV25-1 and TRBJ2-1; D possibly corresponds to TRBD1 (6 bases). The source was CD4+ T cells sorted from blood, collected at week 24, from a patient treated with tofacitinib. CDR3: CASRGANNEQFF. Here the CDR3 DNA reads TGTGCCAGCAGGGGGGCTAACAATGAGCAGTTCTTC.